A single sample gave rise to the 19 T cell receptor beta chains below, sequenced in a study of T cells in localized non-small cell lung cancer (dated by TCRdb to the early 2020s). Library preparation used the immunoSEQ multiplex PCR assay. As stored in TCRdb, this immuneACCESS dataset retains in-frame rearrangements with V and J assigned. A fraction of the clones does not appear; measured against another copy, unresolved V genes explain less than half of the discrepancy, and the remainder lacks a known reason. The sample table contains about 25,000 clones; only one count was recorded for about 88% of them. Of the sample, over 12% is held by the ten largest clones. Sequencing used peripheral blood, obtained before any cancer treatment. The receptors derive from a female donor over 55 with stage I lung adenocarcinoma.

This chain's CDR3 is CASSSGQRNTEAFF. The CDR3 nucleotides are TGTGCCAGCAGTTCGGGACAGAGGAACACTGAAGCTTTCTTT. J is TRBJ1-1 and V is TRBV6-1; 7 nucleotides agree with TRBD1. The V gene's germline CDR1 is MNHNS and CDR2 SASEGT. With V trimmed by 5 bases and J by 1 base, 4 bases remained unmatched. The length of the CDR3 is 14 residues.

V usage is TRBV19 and J usage is TRBJ2-6, with 9 bases matching TRBD1. Germline V gene data show CDR1 as LNHDA and CDR2 as SQIVND (reference sequence). The CDR3 extends over 16 amino acids. Trimming removed 2 bases from V and 2 bases from J; junction bases left unmatched: 1. The CDR3 here is CASSITGGAGANVLTF. CDR3 sequence (DNA): TGTGCCAGTAGTATAACAGGGGGCGCTGGGGCCAACGTCCTGACTTTC.

The chain couples TRBV5-1 to TRBJ2-5; possibly TRBD1 for D (7 bases). The CDR3 sequence is 16 residues long. Germline loops: CDR1 SGHRS, CDR2 YFSETQ. Trimming removed 3 bases from V and 1 base from J, with 16 bases in between. CDR3 sequence (DNA): TGCGCCAGCAGCTCACACCAGGGGGGACCCCAAGAGACCCAGTACTTC. Its translation: CASSSHQGGPQETQYF.

This clone was picked up a small number of times. The rearrangement joins TRBV6-5 to TRBJ2-1; no definite D call. Germline V gene data show CDR1 as MNHEY and CDR2 as SVGAGI. Trimming took 0 bases from V and 9 from J, leaving 6 bases between them. The CDR3 runs 12 residues. The CDR3 coding sequence is TGTGCCAGCAGTTACTCTATGGTTGAGCAGTTCTTC. Its translation: CASSYSMVEQFF.

The chain uses TRBV18 and TRBJ2-5; no definite D call. This CDR3 has 14 amino acids. In germline, CDR1 is KGHSH, CDR2 LQKENI. V lost 1 base and J lost 2, with 8 bases in between. This CDR3 is CASSPQSDQETQYF. The CDR3 DNA reads TGTGCCAGCTCACCACAGTCAGATCAAGAGACCCAGTACTTC.

The chain uses TRBV7-9 and TRBJ1-5; D not resolved. The V end lost 5 bases, the J end lost 5 bases, and 13 bases lay between the germline ends. The CDR3 spans 14 residues. Germline V gives CDR1 SEHNR, CDR2 FQNEAQ (reference sequence). CDR3 DNA: TGTGCCAGCAGCCCGGACCGCTGGGATCAGCCCCAGCATTTT. Its translation is CASSPDRWDQPQHF.

This chain joins TRBV5-1 and TRBJ1-1, with D maybe TRBD1 (6 bases). Trimming removed 2 bases at V and 1 base at J, with 9 bases between. CDR1 and CDR2 from the germline V gene are SGHRS and YFSETQ. This CDR3 is built from 14 residues. Written as DNA, the CDR3 is TGCGCCAGCAGCTTACAAGGGGGGAACACTGAAGCTTTCTTT. Its translation: CASSLQGGNTEAFF.

V gene TRBV5-4 combines with J gene TRBJ1-2; TRBD1 matches at 10 bases. Germline V CDR1 and CDR2: SGHNT, YYREEE (reference sequence). The CDR3 totals 18 residues. Trimming took 4 bases from V and 7 from J; bases not matched to a gene: 19. CDR3 sequence (DNA): TGTGCCAGCAGCCGCTTGGAAGGTGCGGGACAGGGGAATGGTGGCTACACCTTC. It codes for CASSRLEGAGQGNGGYTF.

This rearrangement joins TRBV4-1 to TRBJ1-1, with TRBD1 matching 7 bases. Germline V gene data show CDR1 as MGHRA and CDR2 as YSYEKL. The CDR3 consists of 16 residues. J lost 1 base, V lost 0 bases, and 5 bases had no gene match. The CDR3 bases are TGCGCCAGCAGCCAAGATTGGGGACAGAGGAACACTGAAGCTTTCTTT. Protein product: CASSQDWGQRNTEAFF.

V usage is TRBV7-9 and J usage is TRBJ2-3, with TRBD2 identical over 11 bases. The V gene end was trimmed by 5 bases and the J gene end by 4 bases; junction bases not matched to a gene: 11. The CDR3 runs to 17 residues. Per the germline V gene, CDR1 is SEHNR and CDR2 is FQNEAQ (reference sequence). The CDR3 spells CASSRALAGVYADTQYF. The CDR3 nucleotides read TGTGCCAGCAGCCGCGCACTAGCGGGAGTTTACGCAGATACGCAGTATTTT.

This sequence joins TRBV27 and TRBJ1-2, with 7 bases identical to TRBD1. This CDR3 has 15 amino acids. The junction had 5 bases not matched to a gene; V was cut back by 2 bases and J by 2 bases. Germline assignment: CDR1 MNHEY and CDR2 SMNVEV (reference sequence). CDR3 DNA sequence: TGTGCCAGCAGTTTAACCGACAGGGCCAACTATGGCTACACCTTC. This codes for CASSLTDRANYGYTF.

The chain has TRBV7-9 and TRBJ2-7, with a tentative D call TRBD2 (5 bases). The CDR3 runs to 13 residues. The germline V gene has CDR1 SEHNR and CDR2 FQNEAQ (reference sequence). V lost 5 bases and J 4 bases, leaving 12 bases between the germline ends. The CDR3 nucleotides read TGTGCCAGCAGCGCCCCCGGCGGGTACGAGCAGTACTTC. This encodes CASSAPGGYEQYF.

This rearrangement joins TRBV4-1 to TRBJ2-3; 13 bases are a match to TRBD2. Germline V lookup: CDR1 MGHRA, CDR2 YSYEKL. V trimming: 2 bases; J trimming: 4 bases; junction bases outside the gene matches: 6. CDR3 length equals 17 residues. In nucleotides, the CDR3 is TGCGCCAGCAGCCAACTACCACTAGCGGGGGGGCCAGATACGCAGTATTTT. It translates to CASSQLPLAGGPDTQYF.

This chain connects TRBV7-6 to TRBJ2-1; TRBD1 or TRBD2 may be the D gene (6 bases each). This CDR3 contains 13 residues. V lost 5 bases to trimming and J lost 10 bases, with 15 bases between them. Germline assignment: CDR1 SGHVS and CDR2 FNYEAQ. CDR3 bases: TGTGCCAGCAGCCCGGGGGCAGGGACGGAGCAGTTCTTC. Its protein is CASSPGAGTEQFF.

The V call is TRBV11-3, the J call TRBJ2-5, with D possibly matching TRBD1 (6 bases). The length of the CDR3 is 15 residues. V was pared by 3 bases and J by 1 base, with 12 bases between. Germline V lookup: CDR1 SGHNT, CDR2 YENEEA. The CDR3 DNA follows: TGTGCCAGCAGCTTCCGCCGACAGGCCCAAGAGACCCAGTACTTC. Protein product: CASSFRRQAQETQYF.

The genes are TRBV5-8 and TRBJ1-1; D perhaps matches TRBD1 (5 bases). Trimming took 4 bases from V and 4 from J, leaving 14 bases between them. Germline CDR1 SGHTS, CDR2 YDEGEE. This CDR3 region has 14 residues. CDR3 protein: CASSGWGSGTEAFF. CDR3 DNA: TGTGCCAGCAGCGGGTGGGGCTCGGGCACTGAAGCTTTCTTT.

This clone was recorded a few times. The chain is built from TRBV27 and TRBJ1-2, with D uncertain. The CDR3 sequence is 15 residues long. V was clipped by 0 bases and J by 6 bases, with 14 bases between them. Germline V gene sequence: CDR1 MNHEY, CDR2 SMNVEV (reference sequence). The CDR3 here is CASSLSVKGVDGYTF. CDR3 DNA sequence: TGTGCCAGCAGTTTATCCGTCAAAGGTGTCGATGGCTACACCTTC.

V and J are TRBV9 and TRBJ1-3; no definite D call. Between the trimmed V and J ends, which lost 4 bases and 0 bases, there was a span of 8 bases. Germline CDR1 and CDR2: SGDLS and YYNGEE. The CDR3 is made up of 14 amino acids. This CDR3 is CASSPLLSGNTIYF. For the CDR3, the DNA is TGTGCCAGCAGCCCACTACTCTCTGGAAACACCATATATTTT.

Concerning this clone: Other DNA sequences in the sample encode the same CDR3. The genes are TRBV14 and TRBJ1-2; 9 nucleotides agree with TRBD1. In germline, CDR1 is SGHDN, CDR2 FVKESK. The CDR3 runs to 15 residues. J was trimmed by 0 bases and V by 1 base; bases with no gene match: 0. The CDR3 reads CASSQGQGANYGYTF. CDR3 in DNA: TGTGCCAGCAGCCAAGGACAGGGGGCTAACTATGGCTACACCTTC.